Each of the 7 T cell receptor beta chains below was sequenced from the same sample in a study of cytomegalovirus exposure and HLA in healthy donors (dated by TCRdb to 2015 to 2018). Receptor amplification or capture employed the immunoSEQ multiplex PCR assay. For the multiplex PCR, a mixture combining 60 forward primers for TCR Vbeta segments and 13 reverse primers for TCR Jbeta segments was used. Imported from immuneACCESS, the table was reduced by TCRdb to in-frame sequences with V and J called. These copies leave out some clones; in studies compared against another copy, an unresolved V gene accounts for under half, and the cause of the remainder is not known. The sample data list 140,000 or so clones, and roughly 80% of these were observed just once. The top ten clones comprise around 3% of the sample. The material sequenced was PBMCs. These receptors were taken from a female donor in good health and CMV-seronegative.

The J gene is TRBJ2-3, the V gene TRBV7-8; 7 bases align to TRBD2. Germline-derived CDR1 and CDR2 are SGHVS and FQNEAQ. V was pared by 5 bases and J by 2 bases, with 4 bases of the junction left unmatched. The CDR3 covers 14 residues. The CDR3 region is CASSLSGDTDTQYF. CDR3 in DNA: TGTGCCAGCAGCCTCAGCGGGGACACAGATACGCAGTATTTT.

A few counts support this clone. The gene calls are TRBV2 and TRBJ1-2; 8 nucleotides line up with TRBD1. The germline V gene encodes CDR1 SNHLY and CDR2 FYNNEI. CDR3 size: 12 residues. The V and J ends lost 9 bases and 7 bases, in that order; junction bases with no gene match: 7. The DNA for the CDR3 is TGTGCCAGTCGGACAGGGTGTTGTGGCTACACCTTC. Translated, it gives CASRTGCCGYTF.

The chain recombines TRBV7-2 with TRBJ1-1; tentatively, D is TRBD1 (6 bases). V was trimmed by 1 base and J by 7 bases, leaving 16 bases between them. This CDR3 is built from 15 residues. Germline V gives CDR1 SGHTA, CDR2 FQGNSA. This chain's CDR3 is CASSLGGGLRIEAFF. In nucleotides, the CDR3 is TGTGCCAGCAGCTTAGGTGGGGGCCTCCGGATTGAAGCTTTCTTT.

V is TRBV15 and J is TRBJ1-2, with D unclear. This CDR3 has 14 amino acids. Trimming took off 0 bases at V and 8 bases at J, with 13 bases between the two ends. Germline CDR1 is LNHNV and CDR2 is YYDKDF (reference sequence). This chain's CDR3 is CATSRDRGMGGYTF. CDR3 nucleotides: TGTGCCACCAGCAGAGATCGGGGTATGGGAGGCTACACCTTC.

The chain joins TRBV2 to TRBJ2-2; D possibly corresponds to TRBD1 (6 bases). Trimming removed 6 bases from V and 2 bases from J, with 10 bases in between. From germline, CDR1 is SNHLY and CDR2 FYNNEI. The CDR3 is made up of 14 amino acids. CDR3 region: CASRLQGNTGELFF. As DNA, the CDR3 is TGTGCCAGCAGGCTACAGGGTAACACCGGGGAGCTGTTTTTT.

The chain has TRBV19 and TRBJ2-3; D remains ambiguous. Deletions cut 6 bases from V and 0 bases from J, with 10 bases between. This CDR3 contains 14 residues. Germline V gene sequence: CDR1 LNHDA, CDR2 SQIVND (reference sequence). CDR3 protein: CASRVRSSTDTQYF. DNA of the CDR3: TGTGCCAGTAGGGTGCGGTCGAGCACAGATACGCAGTATTTT.

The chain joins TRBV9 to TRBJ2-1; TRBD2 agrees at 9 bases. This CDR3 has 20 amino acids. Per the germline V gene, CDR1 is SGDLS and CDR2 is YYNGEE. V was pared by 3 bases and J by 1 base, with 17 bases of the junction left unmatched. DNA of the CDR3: TGTGCCAGCAGCGAGCTAAGGGTAGCGGGGGCCCCCGGGTCCTACAATGAGCAGTTCTTC. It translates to CASSELRVAGAPGSYNEQFF.